The clone carrying this T cell receptor beta chain appeared many times. Germline V CDR1 and CDR2: MNHEY, SVGAGI. This CDR3 has 12 residues. The ends were cut back, 6 bases at V and 8 bases at J, with 12 bases in the middle. This sample is part of a study of blood T cells in healthy people across ages. A sample-barcoded 5' primer and a J-beta primer mix were used in a second PCR of roughly 7 to 12 cycles. TCRdb re-analysed the 5' RACE reads in MiXCR, keeping a single row per CDR3 protein. The repertoire holds more than 800,000 distinct CDR3 sequences, with 25% to 30% as singletons. The sequenced material came from blood. This sequence originates from a woman older than 75 in good health. The chain recombines TRBV6-5 with TRBJ2-3; perhaps TRBD1 as D (5 bases). The CDR3, as DNA: TGTGCCAGCAGCTCAGGGTCTGGTACGCAGTATTTT. Encoded protein: CASSSGSGTQYF.